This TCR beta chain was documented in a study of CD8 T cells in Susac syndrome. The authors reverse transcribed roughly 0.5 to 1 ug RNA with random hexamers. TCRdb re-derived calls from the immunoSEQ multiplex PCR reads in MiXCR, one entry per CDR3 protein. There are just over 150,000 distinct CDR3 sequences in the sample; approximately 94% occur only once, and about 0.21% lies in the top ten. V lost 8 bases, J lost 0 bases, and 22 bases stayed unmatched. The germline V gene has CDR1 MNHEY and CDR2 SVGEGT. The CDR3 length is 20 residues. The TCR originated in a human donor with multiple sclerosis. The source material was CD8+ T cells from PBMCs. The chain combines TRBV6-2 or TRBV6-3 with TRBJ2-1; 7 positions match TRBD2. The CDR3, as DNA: TGTGCCAGCGCCCCTTACGCGGCCTGGCGGGGGAAGAGCTCCTACAATGAGCAGTTCTTC. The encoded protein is CASAPYAAWRGKSSYNEQFF.